This T cell receptor beta chain comes out of a study of cytomegalovirus exposure and HLA in healthy donors. PCR primers comprised 60 Vbeta and 13 Jbeta primers. Measured with immunoSEQ multiplex PCR; TCRdb has only the in-frame clones, and not every one. This table has about 120,000 clones, about 76% appearing once. The ends were cut back, 7 bases at V and 4 bases at J, with 14 bases in the middle. Germline V lookup: CDR1 SNHLY, CDR2 FYNNEI. The CDR3 covers 13 residues. The origin of this receptor is a man between 60 and 75 years old in good health and CMV-seropositive. Sequenced: PBMCs. The chain employs TRBV2 and TRBJ2-7; tentative D call: TRBD2 (5 bases). The CDR3 DNA sequence: TGTGCCAGCACGGGGAGATGGGAATACGAGCAGTACTTC. This gives the protein CASTGRWEYEQYF. The full variable domain, with the rest looked up from reference TRBV2 and TRBJ2-7, is EPEVTQTPSHQVTQMGQEVILRCVPISNHLYFYWYRQILGQKVEFLVSFYNNEISEKSEIFDDQFSVERPDGSNFTLKIRSTKLEDSAMYFCASTGRWEYEQYFGPGTRLTVT.